These 13 T cell receptor beta chains came from one sample sequenced in a study of early T cells in non-severe SARS-CoV-2 infection. One entry per CDR3 protein results from TCRdb running MiXCR on the 5' RACE reads. This table has some 80,000 distinct CDR3 sequences, around 12% appearing once. The input for sequencing was whole blood, taken at baseline. The receptors were gathered from an adult who was a healthcare worker with PCR-confirmed SARS-CoV-2 infection or an uninfected control (not recorded which). The donor label of this sample is uncertain.

This clonotype was picked up a small number of times. The rearrangement uses TRBV27 and TRBJ2-7; TRBD2 matches 11 bases. CDR3 length: 15 residues. Trimming removed 6 bases from V and 0 bases from J; junction bases left unmatched: 4. Germline V gene sequence: CDR1 MNHEY, CDR2 SMNVEV (reference sequence). As DNA, the CDR3 is TGTGCCAGCAGCCGACTAGCGGGGAGCTCCTACGAGCAGTACTTC. Translated: CASSRLAGSSYEQYF.

This clonotype has a handful of counts. The V gene is TRBV12-3 or TRBV12-4, the J gene TRBJ2-6; 8 bases line up with TRBD1. V gave up 6 bases and J gave up 0 bases; unmatched junction bases: 4. CDR3 size: 16 residues. CDR3 loop: CASRGQGYSGANVLTF. CDR3 nucleotides: TGTGCCAGCAGAGGACAGGGCTACTCTGGGGCCAACGTCCTGACTTTC.

This clonotype was recorded many times. The rearrangement joins TRBV29-1 to TRBJ2-3, with D possibly being TRBD1 (5 bases). This CDR3 comprises 13 residues. Germline-derived CDR1 and CDR2 are SQVTM and ANQGSEA. With 8 bases removed from V and 4 bases from J, the gap between germline ends came to 16 bases. Written as DNA, the CDR3 is TGCAGCCCCAGGGCTAGTGGGTCAGATACGCAGTATTTT. Protein product: CSPRASGSDTQYF.

This clonotype was counted ten times or more. The chain links TRBV27 to TRBJ1-4; TRBD1 is a possible D gene (5 bases). The length of the CDR3 is 14 residues. The V gene lost 5 bases and the J gene lost 7 bases, with 14 bases spanning the gap. The germline gives CDR1 MNHEY, CDR2 SMNVEV (reference sequence). The chain's CDR3 is CASSGIFGGEKLFF. CDR3 DNA sequence: TGTGCCAGCAGTGGCATCTTCGGGGGTGAAAAACTGTTTTTT.

The rearrangement joins TRBV7-8 to TRBJ2-7; D remains ambiguous. This CDR3 spans 15 amino acids. V lost 5 bases and J lost 4, with 18 bases in between. CDR1 SGHVS and CDR2 FQNEAQ come from the germline V gene. The CDR3 spells CASSPRPSRGYEQYF. DNA for the CDR3: TGTGCCAGCAGCCCACGCCCCTCCCGTGGGTACGAGCAGTACTTC.

This clonotype was seen a few times. The chain carries TRBV4-1 and TRBJ2-7; D gene ambiguous. From germline, CDR1 is MGHRA and CDR2 YSYEKL. V was shortened by 0 bases and J by 3 bases, with 6 bases between the two germline ends. The CDR3 length is 13 residues. This CDR3 reads CASSQDRVYEQYF. Here the CDR3 DNA reads TGCGCCAGCAGCCAAGATAGGGTCTACGAGCAGTACTTC.

This rearrangement joins TRBV11-3 to TRBJ2-1; D call uncertain. V shed 3 bases and J shed 0 bases, with 12 bases lying between them. The CDR3 is made up of 16 amino acids. Germline V gene data show CDR1 as SGHNT and CDR2 as YENEEA. The CDR3 loop is CASSLSRLSSYNEQFF. For the CDR3, the DNA is TGTGCCAGCAGCTTGAGTAGATTAAGCTCCTACAATGAGCAGTTCTTC. The full variable domain, completed using reference TRBV11-3 and TRBJ2-1, is EAGVVQSPRYKIIEKKQPVAFWCNPISGHNTLYWYLQNLGQGPELLIRYENEEAVDDSQLPKDRFSAERLKGVDSTLKIQPAELGDSAVYLCASSLSRLSSYNEQFFGPGTRLTVL.

V is TRBV12-3 or TRBV12-4 and J is TRBJ2-3; no definite D call. V was trimmed by 6 bases and J by 5 bases, leaving 9 bases between them. The CDR3 contains 12 residues. CDR3: CASSPNLDTQYF. The CDR3 coding sequence is TGTGCCAGCAGCCCAAATCTAGATACGCAGTATTTT.

This clonotype has just a few counts. The chain combines TRBV4-3 with TRBJ2-2, with a weak D call TRBD2 (7 bases). Germline values: CDR1 LGHNA, CDR2 YSLEER. V lost 0 bases to trimming and J lost 4 bases, with 18 bases between them. The CDR3 is 18 amino acids. CDR3 nucleotide sequence: TGCGCCAGCAGCCAAGATACGGTAGGGGGGGCCACCACCGGGGAGCTGTTTTTT. This translates into CASSQDTVGGATTGELFF.

There are many counts of this clonotype. The chain joins TRBV5-1 to TRBJ2-6, with D uncertain. Germline CDR1 reads SGHRS; CDR2 reads YFSETQ. V was clipped by 4 bases and J by 2 bases, with 10 bases between them. The CDR3 totals 15 residues. In DNA, the CDR3 is TGCGCCAGCAGCGTTAAGGGAACTGGGGCCAACGTCCTGACTTTC. Translating gives CASSVKGTGANVLTF.

This clonotype was counted between two and nine times. This sequence joins TRBV14 and TRBJ2-5; TRBD2 matches 9 bases. Trimming cost V 0 bases and J 0 bases; bases outside gene matches: 5. CDR1 is SGHDN, CDR2 FVKESK, per germline. The CDR3 has 17 amino acids. The chain's CDR3 is CASSQDNLAGHQETQYF. CDR3 bases: TGTGCCAGCAGCCAAGATAATCTAGCGGGGCACCAAGAGACCCAGTACTTC.

This clonotype was seen a few times. This chain joins TRBV30 and TRBJ1-3; TRBD1 aligns across 9 bases. This CDR3 is built from 15 residues. From germline, CDR1 is GTSNPN and CDR2 SVGIG (reference sequence). The V segment lost 0 bases and the J segment 2 bases; nucleotides outside the gene matches: 2. CDR3 bases: TGTGCCTGGAGTGTACAGGGGGCGACTGGAAACACCATATATTTT. This codes for CAWSVQGATGNTIYF.

The chain is built from TRBV11-2 and TRBJ2-7; 9 bases line up with TRBD1. From germline, CDR1 is SGHAT and CDR2 FQNNGV. After removal of 3 bases from V and 3 bases from J, the junction contained 3 bases not matched to a gene. CDR3 length equals 14 residues. The CDR3 reads CASSFGTGYYEQYF. CDR3 nucleotide sequence: TGTGCCAGCAGCTTCGGGACAGGGTACTACGAGCAGTACTTC.